These 13 T cell receptor beta chains share one sample of origin, sequenced in a study of T-cell memory formation after mild COVID-19. In TCRdb, the 5' RACE reads were re-called with MiXCR into one record per CDR3 protein. The table records about 360,000 distinct CDR3 sequences, 14% of them present only once. Material: PBMCs or a T cell subset sorted from them (not recorded which). The receptors stem from a man in his late teens or twenties who had mild COVID-19 (a few samples of this study predate the infection). Cell type and time point are not known.

This clonotype was counted a few times. The chain has TRBV7-2 and TRBJ1-1; D is possibly TRBD1 (5 bases). CDR3 length: 15 residues. With 1 base removed from V and 4 bases from J, the gap between germline ends came to 13 bases. Germline CDR1 SGHTA, CDR2 FQGNSA. The CDR3 DNA reads TGTGCCAGCAGCTTAGGACTGGGGGTTTTCACTGAAGCTTTCTTT. Translated, it gives CASSLGLGVFTEAFF. Looking up the rest from reference TRBV7-2 and TRBJ1-1 gives the full variable domain: GAGVSQSPSNKVTEKGKDVELRCDPISGHTALYWYRQSLGQGLEFLIYFQGNSAPDKSGLPSDRFSAERTGGSVSTLTIQRTQQEDSAVYLCASSLGLGVFTEAFFGQGTRLTVV.

This clonotype showed up just a few times. The V call is TRBV20-1, the J call TRBJ1-1, with no clear D. Germline CDR1 is DFQATT and CDR2 is SNEGSKA (reference sequence). V was pared by 6 bases and J by 4 bases, with 21 bases between. CDR3 length: 15 amino acids. Here the CDR3 DNA reads TGCAGTGCGAGGTCTCCCGGGATTCCCATCACTGAAGCTTTCTTT. Translating it yields CSARSPGIPITEAFF.

This clonotype was detected only a few times. V usage is TRBV9 and J usage is TRBJ2-1; no clear D gene. Germline V gives CDR1 SGDLS, CDR2 YYNGEE. V shed 1 base and J shed 8 bases, with 7 bases lying between them. There are 12 residues in the CDR3. In DNA form, the CDR3 reads TGTGCCAGCAGCGTAAGTGGGGATGAGCAGTTCTTC. It translates to CASSVSGDEQFF. The full variable domain, in which reference TRBV9 and TRBJ2-1 provide the parts outside the CDR3, is DSGVTQTPKHLITATGQRVTLRCSPRSGDLSVYWYQQSLDQGLQFLIQYYNGEERAKGNILERFSAQQFPDLHSELNLSSLELGDSALYFCASSVSGDEQFFGPGTRLTVL.

This clonotype was counted many times. The rearrangement joins TRBV5-1 to TRBJ2-3; TRBD1 aligns across 7 bases. With 6 bases clipped from V and 2 bases from J, the junction kept 6 bases outside the gene matches. Germline-derived CDR1 and CDR2 are SGHRS and YFSETQ. CDR3 length: 14 amino acids. The CDR3: CASTLEGATDTQYF. CDR3 in DNA: TGCGCCAGCACTCTAGAGGGGGCCACAGATACGCAGTATTTT.

This clonotype was recorded a few times. The J gene is TRBJ2-5, the V gene TRBV29-1; TRBD1 matches at 7 bases. J lost 4 bases, V lost 4 bases, and 3 bases had no gene match. CDR1 and CDR2 (germline): SQVTM, ANQGSEA. This CDR3 spans 12 amino acids. The chain's CDR3 is CSVATGLETQYF. Here the CDR3 DNA reads TGCAGCGTTGCGACAGGGCTAGAGACCCAGTACTTC.

This sequence joins TRBV7-3 and TRBJ1-4; no clear D gene. The V end was cut by 4 bases, the J end by 4 bases, with 7 bases between. The germline gives CDR1 SGHTA, CDR2 FQGTGA. The CDR3 covers 13 residues. CDR3 in amino acids: CASSYLNNEKLFF. The CDR3 region has the DNA TGTGCCAGCAGCTACCTGAATAATGAAAAACTGTTTTTT. Full variable domain (rest looked up from reference TRBV7-3 and TRBJ1-4): GAGVSQTPSNKVTEKGKYVELRCDPISGHTALYWYRQSLGQGPEFLIYFQGTGAADDSGLPNDRFFAVRPEGSVSTLKIQRTERGDSAVYLCASSYLNNEKLFFGSGTQLSVL.

Written as DNA, the CDR3 is TGTGCCATCAGTGATTCCAGGATGGGCACAGATACGCAGTATTTT. This gives the protein CAISDSRMGTDTQYF. The V call is TRBV10-3, the J call TRBJ2-3; D remains ambiguous. The germline V and J ends were trimmed by 3 bases and 1 base, with 11 bases remaining between them. Per the germline V gene, CDR1 is ENHRY and CDR2 is SYGVKD. This CDR3 is 15 amino acids long.

This clonotype appeared a few times. The chain employs TRBV29-1 and TRBJ1-1; 8 bases fit TRBD1. V lost 7 bases to trimming and J lost 0 bases; unmatched junction nucleotides: 1. CDR1 and CDR2 (germline): SQVTM, ANQGSEA. This CDR3 spans 12 amino acids. DNA for the CDR3: TGCAGCGCCAGGGGGCTGAACACTGAAGCTTTCTTT. It is translated as CSARGLNTEAFF.

V and J are TRBV7-3 and TRBJ1-1; TRBD1 matches 9 bases. Trimming removed 9 bases from V and 1 base from J; junction bases left unmatched: 6. CDR3 size: 14 residues. Per germline, CDR1 SGHTA and CDR2 FQGTGA. The CDR3 spells CASKGGQGNTEAFF. The CDR3 DNA is TGTGCCAGTAAAGGGGGACAGGGGAACACTGAAGCTTTCTTT.

The rearrangement links TRBV6-2 or TRBV6-3 to TRBJ2-7, with D possibly being TRBD1 (6 bases). With 2 bases removed from V and 5 bases from J, the gap between germline ends came to 25 bases. The CDR3 runs 18 residues. Germline assignment: CDR1 MNHEY and CDR2 SVGEGT. CDR3 protein: CASSYGASWGTSADEQYV. The CDR3 DNA is TGTGCCAGCAGTTACGGAGCATCTTGGGGGACATCCGCGGACGAGCAGTACGTC.

The chain's CDR3 is CASSQEGRQGARGYTF. The CDR3 DNA reads as TGTGCCAGCAGCCAAGAGGGGCGGCAGGGGGCACGGGGCTACACCTTC. The rearrangement uses TRBV4-2 and TRBJ1-2, with 8 bases matching TRBD1. CDR1 and CDR2 (germline): LGHNA, YNFKEQ. The V and J ends lost 0 bases and 8 bases, in that order; junction bases with no gene match: 11. This CDR3 spans 16 amino acids.

This clonotype was seen only a few times. In DNA, the CDR3 is TGTGCCAGCAGAACTAGTGGGGTTGGCTACACCTTC. It codes for CASRTSGVGYTF. The chain is built from TRBV2 and TRBJ1-2; D uncertain. This CDR3 comprises 12 residues. Between the trimmed V and J ends, which lost 6 bases and 7 bases, there was a span of 12 bases. Germline V gene sequence: CDR1 SNHLY, CDR2 FYNNEI.

J is TRBJ2-1 and V is TRBV4-2; 7 bases are a match to TRBD2. CDR3 size: 16 residues. Germline V gene data show CDR1 as LGHNA and CDR2 as YNFKEQ. Unmatched junction bases numbered 9, after V lost 1 base and J lost 6 bases. As DNA, the CDR3 is TGTGCCAGCAGCCAAGTTGGTGTGGGAGGGTCCAATGAGCAGTTCTTC. Its translation: CASSQVGVGGSNEQFF.